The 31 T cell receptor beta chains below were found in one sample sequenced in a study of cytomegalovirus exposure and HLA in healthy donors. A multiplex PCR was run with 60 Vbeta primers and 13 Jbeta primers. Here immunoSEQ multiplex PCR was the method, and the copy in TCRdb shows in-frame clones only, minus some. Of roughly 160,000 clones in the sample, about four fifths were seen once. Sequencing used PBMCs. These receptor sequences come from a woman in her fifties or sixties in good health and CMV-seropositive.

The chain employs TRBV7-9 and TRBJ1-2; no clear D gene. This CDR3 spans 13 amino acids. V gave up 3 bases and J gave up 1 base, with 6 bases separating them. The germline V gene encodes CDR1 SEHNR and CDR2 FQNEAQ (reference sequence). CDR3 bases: TGTGCCAGCAGCTTCGGGGATAACTATGGCTACACCTTC. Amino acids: CASSFGDNYGYTF.

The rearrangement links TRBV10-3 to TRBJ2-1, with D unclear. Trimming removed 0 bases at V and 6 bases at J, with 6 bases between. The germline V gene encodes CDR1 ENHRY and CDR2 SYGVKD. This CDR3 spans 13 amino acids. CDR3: CAISESSGNEQFF. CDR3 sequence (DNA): TGTGCCATCAGTGAGTCGAGTGGCAATGAGCAGTTCTTC.

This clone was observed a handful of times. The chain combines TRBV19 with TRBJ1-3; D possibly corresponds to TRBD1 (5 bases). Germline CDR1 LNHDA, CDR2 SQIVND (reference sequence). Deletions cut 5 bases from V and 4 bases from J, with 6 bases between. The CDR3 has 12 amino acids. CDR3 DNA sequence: TGTGCCAGTAGTCACAGGGGAAACACCATATATTTT. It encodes CASSHRGNTIYF.

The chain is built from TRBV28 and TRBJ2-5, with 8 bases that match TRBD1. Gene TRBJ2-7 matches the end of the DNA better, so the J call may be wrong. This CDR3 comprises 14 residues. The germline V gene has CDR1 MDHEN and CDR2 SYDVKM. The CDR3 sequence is CASSRDRGGHEQYF. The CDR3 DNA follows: TGTGCCAGCAGTCGAGACAGGGGCGGCCACGAGCAGTACTTC.

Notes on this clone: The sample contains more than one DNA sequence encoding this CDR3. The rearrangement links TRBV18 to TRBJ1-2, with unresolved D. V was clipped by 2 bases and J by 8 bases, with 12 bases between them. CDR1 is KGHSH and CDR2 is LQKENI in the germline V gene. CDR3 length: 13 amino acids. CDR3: CASSPSEGLGYTF. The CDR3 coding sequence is TGTGCCAGCTCACCATCCGAGGGCTTGGGCTACACCTTC.

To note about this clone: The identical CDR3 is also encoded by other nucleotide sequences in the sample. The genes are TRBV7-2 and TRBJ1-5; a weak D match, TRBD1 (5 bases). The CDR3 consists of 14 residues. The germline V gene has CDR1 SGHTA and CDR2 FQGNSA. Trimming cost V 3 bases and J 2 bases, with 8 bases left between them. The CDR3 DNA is TGTGCCAGCAGCTTTAAAGGGGGCAATCAGCCCCAGCATTTT. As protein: CASSFKGGNQPQHF.

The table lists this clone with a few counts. CDR3 in amino acids: CSVKGTVASPLHF. In DNA, the CDR3 is TGCAGCGTTAAAGGGACGGTAGCGTCACCCCTCCACTTT. The chain joins TRBV29-1 to TRBJ1-6, with a weak D call TRBD1 (5 bases). CDR1 and CDR2 from the germline V gene are SQVTM and ANQGSEA. Trimming stripped 5 bases from V and 10 bases from J, with 15 bases between. The CDR3 contains 13 residues.

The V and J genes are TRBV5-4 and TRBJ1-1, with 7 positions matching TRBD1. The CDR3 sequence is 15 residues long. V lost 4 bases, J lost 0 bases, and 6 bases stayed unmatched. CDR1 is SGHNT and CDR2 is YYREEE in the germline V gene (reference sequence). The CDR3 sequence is CASSPRQGVNTEAFF. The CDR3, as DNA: TGTGCCAGCAGCCCGAGACAGGGAGTGAACACTGAAGCTTTCTTT.

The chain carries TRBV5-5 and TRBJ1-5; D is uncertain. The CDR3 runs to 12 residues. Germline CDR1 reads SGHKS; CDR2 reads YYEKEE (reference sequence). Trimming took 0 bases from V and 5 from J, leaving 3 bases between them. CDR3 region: CASSLDYQPQHF. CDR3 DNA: TGTGCCAGCAGCTTGGACTATCAGCCCCAGCATTTT.

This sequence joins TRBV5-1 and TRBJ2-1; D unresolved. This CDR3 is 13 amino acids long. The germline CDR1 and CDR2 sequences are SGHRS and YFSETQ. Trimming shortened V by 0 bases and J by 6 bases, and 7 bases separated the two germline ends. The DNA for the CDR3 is TGCGCCAGCAGCTTGGGGCAGGCCAATGAGCAGTTCTTC. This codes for CASSLGQANEQFF.

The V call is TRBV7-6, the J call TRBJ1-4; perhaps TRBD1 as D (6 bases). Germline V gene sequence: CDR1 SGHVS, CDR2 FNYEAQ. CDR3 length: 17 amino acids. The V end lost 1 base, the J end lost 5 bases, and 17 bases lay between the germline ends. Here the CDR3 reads CASSLDGQTGPNEKLFF. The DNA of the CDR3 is TGTGCCAGCAGCTTAGATGGACAGACAGGACCAAATGAAAAACTGTTTTTT.

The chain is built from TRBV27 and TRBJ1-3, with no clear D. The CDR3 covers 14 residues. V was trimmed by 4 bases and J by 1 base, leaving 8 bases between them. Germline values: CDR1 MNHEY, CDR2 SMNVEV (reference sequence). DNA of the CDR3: TGTGCCAGCAGTTCCAGGATTTCTGGAAACACCATATATTTT. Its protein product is CASSSRISGNTIYF.

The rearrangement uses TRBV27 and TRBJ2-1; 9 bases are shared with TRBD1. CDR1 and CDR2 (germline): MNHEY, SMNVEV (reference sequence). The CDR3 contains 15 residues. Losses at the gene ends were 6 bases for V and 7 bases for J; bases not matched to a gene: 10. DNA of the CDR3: TGTGCCAGCAGGACCGGGACAGGGAGTTTGAATGAGCAGTTCTTC. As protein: CASRTGTGSLNEQFF.

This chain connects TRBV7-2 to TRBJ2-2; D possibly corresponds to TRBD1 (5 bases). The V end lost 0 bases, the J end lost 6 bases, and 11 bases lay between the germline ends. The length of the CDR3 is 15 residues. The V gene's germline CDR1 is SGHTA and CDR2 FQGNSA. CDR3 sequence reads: CASSLAHRGAGELFF. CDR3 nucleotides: TGTGCCAGCAGCTTAGCCCATAGGGGCGCCGGGGAGCTGTTTTTT.

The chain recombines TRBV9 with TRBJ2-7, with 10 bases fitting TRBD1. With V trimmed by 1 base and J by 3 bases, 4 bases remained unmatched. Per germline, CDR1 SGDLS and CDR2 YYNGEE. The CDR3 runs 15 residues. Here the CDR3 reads CASSVTGTGDYEQYF. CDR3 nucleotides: TGTGCCAGCAGCGTAACCGGGACAGGGGACTACGAGCAGTACTTC.

This CDR3 reads CASSLSGTYSYNEQFF. CDR3 in DNA: TGTGCCAGCAGCTTAAGCGGCACCTACTCCTACAATGAGCAGTTCTTC. This rearrangement joins TRBV7-3 to TRBJ2-1; D unresolved. The V and J ends lost 1 base and 0 bases respectively, with 10 bases between them. The CDR3 has 16 residues. Germline assignment: CDR1 SGHTA and CDR2 FQGTGA.

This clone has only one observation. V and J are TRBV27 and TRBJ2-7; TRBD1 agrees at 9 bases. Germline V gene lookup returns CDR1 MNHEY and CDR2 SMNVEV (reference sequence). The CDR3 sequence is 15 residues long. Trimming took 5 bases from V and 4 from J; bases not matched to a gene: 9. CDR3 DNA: TGTGCCAGCAGTCGCCTCGGGACAGGGACTTACGAGCAGTACTTC. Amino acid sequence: CASSRLGTGTYEQYF.

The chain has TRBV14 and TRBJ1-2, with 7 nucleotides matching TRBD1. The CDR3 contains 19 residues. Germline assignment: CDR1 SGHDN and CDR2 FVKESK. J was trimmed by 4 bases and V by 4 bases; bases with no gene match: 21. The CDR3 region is CASSPRTYYTGDRFYGYTF. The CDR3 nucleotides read TGTGCCAGCAGCCCTCGAACCTACTATACAGGGGATCGCTTCTATGGCTACACCTTC.

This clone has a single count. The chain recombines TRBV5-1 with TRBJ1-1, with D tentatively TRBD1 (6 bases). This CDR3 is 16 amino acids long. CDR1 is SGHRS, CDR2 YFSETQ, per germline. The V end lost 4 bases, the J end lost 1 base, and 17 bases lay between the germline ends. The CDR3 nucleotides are TGCGCCAGCAGCGATCGGAGCGCGACAGGGAACACTGAAGCTTTCTTT. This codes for CASSDRSATGNTEAFF.

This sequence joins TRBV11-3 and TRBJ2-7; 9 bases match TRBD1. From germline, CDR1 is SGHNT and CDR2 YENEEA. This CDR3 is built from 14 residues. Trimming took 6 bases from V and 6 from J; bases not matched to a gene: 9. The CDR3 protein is CASSPGQGAPEQYF. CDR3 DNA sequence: TGTGCCAGCAGTCCGGGACAGGGAGCCCCCGAGCAGTACTTC.

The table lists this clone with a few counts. CDR3 protein: CAISRQGPFSNQPQHF. CDR3 DNA: TGTGCCATCAGTCGACAGGGTCCATTTAGCAATCAGCCCCAGCATTTT. The gene calls are TRBV10-3 and TRBJ1-5; TRBD1 matches 7 bases. This CDR3 contains 16 residues. Trimming cost V 5 bases and J 0 bases; bases outside gene matches: 7. Looked up from germline, CDR1 is ENHRY and CDR2 is SYGVKD.

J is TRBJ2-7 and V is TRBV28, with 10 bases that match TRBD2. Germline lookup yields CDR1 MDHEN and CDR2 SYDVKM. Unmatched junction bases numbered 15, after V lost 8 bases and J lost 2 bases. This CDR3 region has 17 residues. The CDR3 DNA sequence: TGTGCCAGCGTTGGGCTAGCGGGGGCCCCACATGCCTACGAGCAGTACTTC. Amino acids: CASVGLAGAPHAYEQYF.

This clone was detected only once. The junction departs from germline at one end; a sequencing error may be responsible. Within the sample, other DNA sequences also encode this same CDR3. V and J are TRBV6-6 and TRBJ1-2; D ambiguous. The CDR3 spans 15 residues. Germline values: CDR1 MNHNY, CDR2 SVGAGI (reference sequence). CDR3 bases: TGCGCCAGCAGTTATTCCGGAGGTACTAACTATGGCTACACCTTC. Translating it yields CASSYSGGTNYGYTF.

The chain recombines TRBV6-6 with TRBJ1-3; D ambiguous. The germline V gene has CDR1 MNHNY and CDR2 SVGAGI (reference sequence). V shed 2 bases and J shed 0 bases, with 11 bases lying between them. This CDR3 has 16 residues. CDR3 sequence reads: CASSYGQLSSGNTIYF. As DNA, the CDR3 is TGTGCCAGCAGTTACGGGCAGCTTTCCTCTGGAAACACCATATATTTT.

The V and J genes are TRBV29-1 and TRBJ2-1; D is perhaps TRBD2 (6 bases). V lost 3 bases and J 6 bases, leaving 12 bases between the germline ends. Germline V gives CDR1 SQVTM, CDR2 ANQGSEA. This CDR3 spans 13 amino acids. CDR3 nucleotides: TGCAGCGTTGATGCGGAGGGTATCAATGAGCAGTTCTTC. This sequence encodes CSVDAEGINEQFF.

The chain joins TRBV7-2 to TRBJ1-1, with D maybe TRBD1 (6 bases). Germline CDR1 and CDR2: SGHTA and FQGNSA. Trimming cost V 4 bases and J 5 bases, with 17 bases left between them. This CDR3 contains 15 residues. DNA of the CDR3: TGTGCCAGCAGCTCCCGAGGCAGGGGAGAGACTGAAGCTTTCTTT. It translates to CASSSRGRGETEAFF.

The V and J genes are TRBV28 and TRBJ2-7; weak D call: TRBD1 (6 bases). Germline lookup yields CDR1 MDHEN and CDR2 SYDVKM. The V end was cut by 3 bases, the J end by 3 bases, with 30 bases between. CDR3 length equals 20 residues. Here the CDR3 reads CASSFFFAEASLGAFYEQYF. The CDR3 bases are TGTGCCAGCAGTTTCTTTTTTGCGGAGGCCTCCCTGGGGGCCTTCTACGAGCAGTACTTC.

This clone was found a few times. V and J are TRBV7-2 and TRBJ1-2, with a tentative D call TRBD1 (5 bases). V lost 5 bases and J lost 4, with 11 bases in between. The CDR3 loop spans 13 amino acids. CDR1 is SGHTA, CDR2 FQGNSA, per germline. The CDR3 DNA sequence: TGTGCCAGCAGCGTTGACAGTTCCTATGGCTACACCTTC. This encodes CASSVDSSYGYTF.

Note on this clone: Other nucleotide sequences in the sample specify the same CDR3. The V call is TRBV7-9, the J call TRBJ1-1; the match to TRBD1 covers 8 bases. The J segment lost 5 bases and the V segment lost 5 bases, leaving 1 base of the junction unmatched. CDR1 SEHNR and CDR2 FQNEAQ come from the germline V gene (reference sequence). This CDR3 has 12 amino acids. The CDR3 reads CASSRQGTEAFF. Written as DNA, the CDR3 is TGTGCCAGCAGCAGACAGGGGACTGAAGCTTTCTTT. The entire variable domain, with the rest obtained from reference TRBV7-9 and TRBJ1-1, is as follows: DTGVSQNPRHKITKRGQNVTFRCDPISEHNRLYWYRQTLGQGPEFLTYFQNEAQLEKSRLLSDRFSAERPKGSFSTLEIQRTEQGDSAMYLCASSRQGTEAFFGQGTRLTVV.

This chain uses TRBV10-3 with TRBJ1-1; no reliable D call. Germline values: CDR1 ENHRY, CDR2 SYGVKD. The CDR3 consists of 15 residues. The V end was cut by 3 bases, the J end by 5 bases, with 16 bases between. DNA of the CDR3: TGTGCCATCAGTGACCCGGGGTCGCGAAGTACTGAAGCTTTCTTT. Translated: CAISDPGSRSTEAFF.

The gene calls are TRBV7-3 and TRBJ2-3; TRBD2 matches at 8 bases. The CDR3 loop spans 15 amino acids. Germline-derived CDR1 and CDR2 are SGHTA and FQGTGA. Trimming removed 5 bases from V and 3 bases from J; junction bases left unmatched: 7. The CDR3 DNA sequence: TGTGCCAGCAGCCCTATCGGGACTAGTACAGATACGCAGTATTTT. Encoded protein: CASSPIGTSTDTQYF.